This T cell receptor (beta chain) emerged from a study of cytomegalovirus exposure and HLA in healthy donors. Overall study results and limits: Researchers reportedly found TCR beta sequences accurately predicted most subjects' HLA-A and HLA-B alleles. Accounts indicate the classifier identified cytomegalovirus status with strong specificity and sensitivity. Among donors in an Asian-associated ancestry cluster, a later analysis reportedly found fewer N-insertions than the roughly 680-donor mean.

J was trimmed by 3 bases and V by 4 bases; bases with no gene match: 10. Per the germline V gene, CDR1 is SGHNT and CDR2 is YYREEE (reference sequence). The CDR3 extends over 17 amino acids. 60 Vbeta and 13 Jbeta primers were used in PCR. Original processing methods: In a later analysis, roughly 11 million of around 75 million unique beta chains occurred in at least two donors. Clones were sequenced by immunoSEQ multiplex PCR, and TCRdb holds only the in-frame ones, with some missing. That table is the source of V, J and clone size, and D and trimming were worked out from the DNA. The data contain under 200,000 clones, over 75% of them seen just once; the ten biggest clones take up under 2.5%. Comments on this clone: Antigen unknown.

Sequenced input: PBMCs. The chain couples TRBV5-4 to TRBJ1-4; TRBD1 aligns across 9 bases. The receptor's source is a man between 60 and 75 years old in good health and CMV-seronegative. The CDR3 spells CASSANPGTGPNEKLFF. The CDR3 coding sequence is TGTGCCAGCAGCGCGAACCCAGGGACAGGGCCTAATGAAAAACTGTTTTTT.